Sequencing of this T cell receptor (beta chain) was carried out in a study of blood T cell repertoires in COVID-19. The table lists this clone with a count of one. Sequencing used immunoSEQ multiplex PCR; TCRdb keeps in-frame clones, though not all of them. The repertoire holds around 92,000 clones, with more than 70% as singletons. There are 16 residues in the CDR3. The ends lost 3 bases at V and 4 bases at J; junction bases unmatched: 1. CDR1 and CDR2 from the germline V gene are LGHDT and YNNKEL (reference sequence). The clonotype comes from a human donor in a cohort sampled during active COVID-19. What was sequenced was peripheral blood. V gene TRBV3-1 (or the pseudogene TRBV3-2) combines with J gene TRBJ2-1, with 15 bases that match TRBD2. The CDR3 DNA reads TGTGCCAGCAGCCAGGGACTAGCGGGGGGATACAATGAGCAGTTCTTC. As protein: CASSQGLAGGYNEQFF.